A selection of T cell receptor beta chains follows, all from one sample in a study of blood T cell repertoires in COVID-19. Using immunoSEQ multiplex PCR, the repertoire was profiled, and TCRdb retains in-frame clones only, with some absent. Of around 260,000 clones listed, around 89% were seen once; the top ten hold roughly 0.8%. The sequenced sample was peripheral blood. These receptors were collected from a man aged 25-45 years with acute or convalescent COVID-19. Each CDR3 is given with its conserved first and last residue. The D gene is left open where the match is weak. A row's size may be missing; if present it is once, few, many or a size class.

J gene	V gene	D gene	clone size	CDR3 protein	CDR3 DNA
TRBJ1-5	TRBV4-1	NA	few	CASSQGSGAQHF	TGCGCCAGCAGCCAAGGATCGGGGGCCCAGCATTTT
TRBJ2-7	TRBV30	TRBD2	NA	CASSSGRASYEQYF	TGTGCCTCCTCCAGCGGGAGGGCCTCATACGAGCAGTACTTC
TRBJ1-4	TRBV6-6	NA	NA	CASSLQPRAGFDEKLFF	TGTGCCAGCAGTCTACAGCCCCGGGCAGGGTTTGATGAAAAACTGTTTTTT
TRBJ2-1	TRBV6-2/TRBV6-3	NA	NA	CASSYWTDPPYNEQFF	TGTGCCAGCAGCTACTGGACAGATCCCCCCTACAATGAGCAGTTCTTC
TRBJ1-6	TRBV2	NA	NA	CASSASGLHF	TGTGCCAGCAGCGCCTCCGGCCTCCACTTT
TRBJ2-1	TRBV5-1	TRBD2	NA	CASSLPMRGVAFNEQFF	TGCGCCAGCAGTTTGCCAATGCGGGGGGTAGCGTTCAATGAGCAGTTCTTC
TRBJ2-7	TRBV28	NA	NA	CASSLDQVGYEQYF	TGTGCCAGCAGTTTAGACCAGGTTGGGTACGAGCAGTACTTC
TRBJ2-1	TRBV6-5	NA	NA	CASRGRYNEQFF	TGTGCCAGCAGGGGGCGTTACAATGAGCAGTTCTTC
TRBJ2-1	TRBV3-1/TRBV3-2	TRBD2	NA	CASSQPGLAGENEQFF	TGTGCCAGCAGCCAACCAGGACTAGCGGGAGAAAATGAGCAGTTCTTC
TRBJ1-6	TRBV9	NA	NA	CASSALIGSSPLHF	TGTGCCAGCAGCGCCCTGATCGGGAGTTCACCCCTCCACTTT
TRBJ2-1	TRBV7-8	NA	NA	CASSFRGVSTYNEQFF	TGTGCCAGCAGCTTTCGTGGTGTCAGTACCTACAATGAGCAGTTCTTC
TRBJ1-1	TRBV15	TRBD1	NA	CATSLRQGANTEAFF	TGTGCCACCAGCTTACGACAGGGGGCTAACACTGAAGCTTTCTTT
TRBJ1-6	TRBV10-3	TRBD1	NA	CATAPAGGVDSPLHF	TGTGCCACCGCCCCGGCAGGGGGAGTAGATTCACCCCTCCACTTT
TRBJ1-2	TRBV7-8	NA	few	CASSDHRDGYTF	TGTGCCAGCAGCGATCACAGGGACGGCTACACCTTC
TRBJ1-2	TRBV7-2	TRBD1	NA	CASSLQGGVYGYTF	TGTGCCAGCAGCTTACAAGGGGGCGTCTATGGCTACACCTTC
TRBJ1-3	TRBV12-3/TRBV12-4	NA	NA	CASTPENTIYF	TGTGCCAGCACCCCAGAAAACACCATATATTTT
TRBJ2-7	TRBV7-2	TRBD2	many	CASSQSTSGGHLEQYF	TGTGCCAGCAGCCAATCTACTAGCGGAGGGCACCTGGAGCAGTACTTC
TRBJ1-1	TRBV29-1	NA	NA	CSVAREGPGKAFF	TGCAGCGTTGCCCGTGAGGGCCCTGGGAAAGCTTTCTTT
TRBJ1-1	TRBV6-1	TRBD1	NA	CASSEAPEQGSMNTEAFF	TGTGCCAGCAGTGAAGCGCCCGAACAGGGGTCGATGAACACTGAAGCTTTCTTT
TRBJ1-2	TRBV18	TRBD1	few	CASSPDRAGYGYTF	TGTGCCAGCTCACCAGACAGGGCAGGGTATGGCTACACCTTC
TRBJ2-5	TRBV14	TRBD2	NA	CASSQDRTSITRETQYF	TGTGCCAGCAGCCAAGACAGGACTAGTATCACTAGAGAGACCCAGTACTTC
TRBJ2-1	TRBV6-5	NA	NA	CACVSGVGNNEQFF	TGTGCCTGCGTCTCGGGGGTGGGTAACAATGAGCAGTTCTTC
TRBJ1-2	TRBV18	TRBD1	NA	CASSPTGDGYTF	TGTGCCAGCTCACCGACAGGGGATGGCTACACCTTC
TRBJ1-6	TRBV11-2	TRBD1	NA	CASSGQTGHSPLHF	TGTGCCAGCAGCGGACAGACAGGGCATTCACCCCTCCACTTT
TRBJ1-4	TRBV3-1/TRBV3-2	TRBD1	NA	CASSTRHKQQGPNEKLFF	TGTGCCAGCAGCACTAGACACAAACAACAGGGGCCTAATGAAAAACTGTTTTTT
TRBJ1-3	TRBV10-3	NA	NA	CAISDSGLSSGNTIYF	TGTGCCATCAGTGATTCGGGACTGTCCTCTGGAAACACCATATATTTT
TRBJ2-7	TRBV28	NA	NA	CASSFAALMPYEQYF	TGTGCCAGCAGTTTCGCGGCTCTGATGCCTTACGAGCAGTACTTC
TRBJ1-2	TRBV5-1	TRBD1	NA	CASSRDRNEWGYTF	TGCGCCAGCAGCCGGGACAGGAACGAGTGGGGCTACACCTTC
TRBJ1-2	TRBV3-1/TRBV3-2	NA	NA	CASSQDLGTRNYGYTF	TGTGCCAGCAGCCAAGACCTGGGCACCAGGAACTATGGCTACACCTTC
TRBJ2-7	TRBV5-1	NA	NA	CASSWGGRSYEQYF	TGCGCCAGCAGCTGGGGGGGCAGAAGTTACGAGCAGTACTTC
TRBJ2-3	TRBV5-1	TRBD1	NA	CASSQSGTGTDTQYF	TGCGCCAGCAGCCAATCCGGGACAGGGACAGATACGCAGTATTTT
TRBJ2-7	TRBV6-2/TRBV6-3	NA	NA	CASSYRLTTASYEQYF	TGTGCCAGCAGTTACCGACTAACCACTGCCTCCTACGAGCAGTACTTC
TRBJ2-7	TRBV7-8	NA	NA	CASSSSRSGARYEQYF	TGTGCCAGCAGCTCGTCCAGGTCCGGCGCACGCTACGAGCAGTACTTC
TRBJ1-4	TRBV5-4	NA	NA	CASSSRQELNEKLFF	TGTGCCAGCAGCTCGCGACAGGAGCTAAATGAAAAACTGTTTTTT
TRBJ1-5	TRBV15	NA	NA	CATSRARPPQHF	TGTGCCACCAGCAGAGCCCGTCCCCCCCAGCATTTT
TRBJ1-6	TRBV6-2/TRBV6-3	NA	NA	CASSQVGPGSPLHF	TGTGCCAGCAGCCAGGTGGGGCCAGGTTCACCCCTCCACTTT
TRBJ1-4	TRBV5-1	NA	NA	CASSFGSSHFNEKLFF	TGCGCCAGCAGCTTCGGGTCCTCGCACTTTAATGAAAAACTGTTTTTT
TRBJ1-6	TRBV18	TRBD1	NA	CASSQDRENSPLHF	TGTGCCAGCTCACAGGACAGGGAAAATTCACCCCTCCACTTT
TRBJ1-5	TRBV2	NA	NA	CASRRGWNQPQHF	TGTGCCAGCAGACGGGGTTGGAATCAGCCCCAGCATTTT
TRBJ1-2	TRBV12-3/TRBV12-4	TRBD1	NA	CASSWTGNYGYTF	TGTGCCAGCAGTTGGACAGGGAACTATGGCTACACCTTC
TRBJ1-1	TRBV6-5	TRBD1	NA	CASREDRVNTEAFF	TGTGCCAGCAGAGAGGACAGGGTGAACACTGAAGCTTTCTTT
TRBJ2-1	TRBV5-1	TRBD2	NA	CASRISSGSYNEQFF	TGCGCCAGCAGGATTTCTAGCGGTAGCTACAATGAGCAGTTCTTC
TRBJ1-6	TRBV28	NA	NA	CASSLGQPLHF	TGTGCCAGCAGTTTAGGGCAACCCCTCCACTTT
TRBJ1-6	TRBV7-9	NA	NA	CASSSRVSYNSPLHF	TGTGCCAGCAGCTCCAGGGTTTCCTATAATTCACCCCTCCACTTT
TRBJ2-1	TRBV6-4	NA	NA	CASSEGARVGEQFF	TGTGCCAGCAGTGAGGGAGCCCGGGTCGGTGAGCAGTTCTTC